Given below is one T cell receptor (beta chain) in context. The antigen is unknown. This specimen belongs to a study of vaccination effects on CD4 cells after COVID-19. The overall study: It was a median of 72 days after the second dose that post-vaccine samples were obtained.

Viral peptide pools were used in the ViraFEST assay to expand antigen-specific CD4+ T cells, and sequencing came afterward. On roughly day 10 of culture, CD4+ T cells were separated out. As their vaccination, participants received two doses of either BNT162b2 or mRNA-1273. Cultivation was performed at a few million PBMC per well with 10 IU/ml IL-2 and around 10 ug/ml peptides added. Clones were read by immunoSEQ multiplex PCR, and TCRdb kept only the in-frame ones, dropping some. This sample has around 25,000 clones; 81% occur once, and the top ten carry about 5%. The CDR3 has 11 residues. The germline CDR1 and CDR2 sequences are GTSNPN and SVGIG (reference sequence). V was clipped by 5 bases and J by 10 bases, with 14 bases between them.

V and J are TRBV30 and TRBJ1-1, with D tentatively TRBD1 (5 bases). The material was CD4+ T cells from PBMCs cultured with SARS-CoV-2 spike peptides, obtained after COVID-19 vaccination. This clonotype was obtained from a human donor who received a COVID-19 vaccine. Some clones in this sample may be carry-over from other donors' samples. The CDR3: CAWGTAYTAFF. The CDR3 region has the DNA TGTGCCTGGGGGACGGCATATACAGCTTTCTTT.